Shown below are 14 T cell receptor beta chains from a single sample sequenced in a study of cytotoxic CD8 clonotypes in ibrutinib-treated CLL. Clones were sequenced by immunoSEQ multiplex PCR, and TCRdb holds only the in-frame ones, with some missing. The sample gives 140,000 to 150,000 clones, more than 75% of which show up once; just over 5% is in the top ten. The specimen comprised PBMCs, sampled after 24 months of ibrutinib treatment. Source of these receptors: a human donor with chronic lymphocytic leukemia.

The CDR3 spells CASSYRGHVTDTQYF. The CDR3 coding sequence is TGTGCCAGCTCATACAGGGGGCATGTCACAGATACGCAGTATTTT. The chain employs TRBV28 and TRBJ2-3; 9 bases are shared with TRBD1. V shed 8 bases and J 2 bases; nucleotides not matched to a gene: 8. Looked up from germline, CDR1 is MDHEN and CDR2 is SYDVKM. CDR3 length equals 15 residues.

This chain uses TRBV28 with TRBJ1-2; D remains unclear. Between the trimmed V and J ends, which lost 3 bases and 8 bases, there was a span of 7 bases. The CDR3 is made up of 11 amino acids. Germline CDR1 is MDHEN and CDR2 is SYDVKM. CDR3 amino acids: CASSFWSGYTF. CDR3 DNA: TGTGCCAGCAGTTTCTGGAGCGGCTACACCTTC.

V and J are TRBV6-5 and TRBJ1-2; the D gene is possibly TRBD1 (5 bases). From germline, CDR1 is MNHEY and CDR2 SVGAGI. The CDR3 has 13 residues. V shed 5 bases and J shed 3 bases, with 10 bases lying between them. This chain's CDR3 is CASSRAGDYGYTF. The CDR3 region has the DNA TGTGCCAGCAGTAGGGCGGGGGACTATGGCTACACCTTC.

The rearrangement uses TRBV11-2 and TRBJ1-2; no reliable D call. The germline gives CDR1 SGHAT, CDR2 FQNNGV. This CDR3 contains 15 residues. V lost 1 base and J 3 bases, leaving 12 bases between the germline ends. In nucleotides, the CDR3 is TGTGCCAGCAGCTTAGGTGGCTCACCTGACTATGGCTACACCTTC. Translating it yields CASSLGGSPDYGYTF.

The gene calls are TRBV28 and TRBJ1-1; D is possibly TRBD1 (5 bases). V shed 5 bases and J shed 0 bases, with 19 bases lying between them. The CDR3 totals 17 residues. Germline lookup yields CDR1 MDHEN and CDR2 SYDVKM. CDR3 residues: CASSPLGGWGLNTEAFF. In DNA form, the CDR3 reads TGTGCCAGCAGTCCCCTGGGCGGCTGGGGGTTGAACACTGAAGCTTTCTTT.

The table lists this clone with a few counts. An end of the junction does not agree with germline; a read error may underlie this. This chain joins TRBV7-7 and TRBJ2-3; 7 bases map to TRBD1. Germline CDR1 and CDR2: SSHAT and FNYEAQ (reference sequence). The CDR3 contains 14 residues. For the CDR3, the DNA is TGTGCTAGCAGCTTAGGGACAGCCACAGATACGCAGTATTTT. Translation: CASSLGTATDTQYF.

The chain joins TRBV6-6 to TRBJ1-2, with D uncertain. CDR3 length equals 13 residues. Germline assignment: CDR1 MNHNY and CDR2 SVGAGI (reference sequence). Trimming shortened V by 3 bases and J by 3 bases, and 8 bases separated the two germline ends. The CDR3 protein is CASSYGGHYGYTF. In DNA, the CDR3 is TGTGCCAGCAGTTATGGAGGGCACTATGGCTACACCTTC.

This chain uses TRBV6-1 with TRBJ2-7; 9 bases line up with TRBD2. Looked up from germline, CDR1 is MNHNS and CDR2 is SASEGT. CDR3 size: 16 residues. After removal of 2 bases from V and 6 bases from J, the junction contained 11 bases not matched to a gene. The CDR3 coding sequence is TGTGCCAGCAGTGAATCCAGCGGGGGGATCGGGGCCGAGCAGTACTTC. Amino acids: CASSESSGGIGAEQYF.

This chain connects TRBV6-5 to TRBJ2-1; perhaps TRBD2 as D (5 bases). V was clipped by 6 bases and J by 0 bases, with 9 bases between them. CDR3 length: 14 residues. Germline CDR1 and CDR2: MNHEY and SVGAGI. The CDR3 nucleotides are TGTGCCAGCAGGGAGGCCAGCTCCTACAATGAGCAGTTCTTC. This sequence encodes CASREASSYNEQFF.

The rearrangement uses TRBV6-6 and TRBJ2-1; D gene uncertain. Trimming took off 6 bases at V and 9 bases at J, with 12 bases between the two ends. The CDR3 is made up of 12 amino acids. CDR1 MNHNY and CDR2 SVGAGI come from the germline V gene (reference sequence). CDR3 loop: CASSDKGGEQFF. Here the CDR3 DNA reads TGTGCCAGCAGCGACAAAGGCGGTGAGCAGTTCTTC.

The V call is TRBV18, the J call TRBJ2-7, with 8 bases lining up with TRBD2. The CDR3 consists of 16 residues. V lost 0 bases, J lost 6 bases, and 10 bases stayed unmatched. Germline V gene sequence: CDR1 KGHSH, CDR2 LQKENI. CDR3 sequence: CASSPPSGRMLSEQYF. The CDR3 nucleotides read TGTGCCAGCTCACCACCGAGCGGGAGAATGTTAAGCGAGCAGTACTTC.

V and J are TRBV5-6 and TRBJ2-1; D might be TRBD2 (7 bases). The V gene's germline CDR1 is SGHDT and CDR2 YYEEEE. The ends were cut back, 6 bases at V and 7 bases at J, with 20 bases in the middle. The CDR3 totals 15 residues. The CDR3 sequence: CASKTGGAPWNEQFF. CDR3 nucleotides: TGTGCCAGCAAGACTGGGGGGGCCCCCTGGAATGAGCAGTTCTTC.

V gene TRBV6-1 combines with J gene TRBJ1-5; D gene unclear. CDR1 is MNHNS and CDR2 is SASEGT in the germline V gene. This CDR3 contains 16 residues. V was shortened by 2 bases and J by 4 bases, with 15 bases between the two germline ends. The CDR3 is CASSERPRSGNQPQHF. The CDR3 coding sequence is TGTGCCAGCAGTGAAAGGCCCCGTAGCGGGAATCAGCCCCAGCATTTT.

This clone was counted a single time. The rearrangement uses TRBV6-5 and TRBJ1-1, with a weak D call TRBD1 (5 bases). The CDR3 covers 13 residues. Germline V gives CDR1 MNHEY, CDR2 SVGAGI. Trimming shortened V by 6 bases and J by 1 base, and 9 bases separated the two germline ends. The chain's CDR3 is CASSLGQNTEAFF. The CDR3 region has the DNA TGTGCCAGCAGCCTAGGACAGAACACTGAAGCTTTCTTT.